This is a list of T cell receptor beta chains from one sample in a study of beta chain features in type 1 diabetes. Profiling relied on immunoSEQ multiplex PCR, and the TCRdb table lists in-frame clones only, not all of them. The table lists about 60,000 clones, over 50% of them singletons, with 2% to 2.5% in the top ten. Sequenced: Tregs from blood. These receptors were obtained from a woman aged 18-35 years in good health. Both conserved end residues are part of each CDR3. D genes are given only for firm matches. A row's size may be missing; if present it is once, few, many or a size class.

v_gene: TRBV6-1; d_gene: TRBD1; j_gene: TRBJ2-7; abundance: .; CDR3aa: CASKGTAFEQYF; CDR3nt: TGTGCCAGCAAAGGGACAGCCTTCGAGCAGTACTTC
v_gene: TRBV11-2; d_gene: TRBD2; j_gene: TRBJ2-7; abundance: few; CDR3aa: CASSPTSGYEQYF; CDR3nt: TGTGCCAGCAGCCCGACTAGCGGGTACGAGCAGTACTTC
v_gene: TRBV5-1; d_gene: .; j_gene: TRBJ2-5; abundance: .; CDR3aa: CASSFGGTQYF; CDR3nt: TGCGCCAGCAGCTTCGGTGGGACCCAGTACTTC
v_gene: TRBV10-3; d_gene: TRBD1; j_gene: TRBJ2-2; abundance: .; CDR3aa: CAISESRQGRTGELFF; CDR3nt: TGTGCCATCAGTGAGTCGAGACAGGGCAGGACCGGGGAGCTGTTTTTT
v_gene: TRBV10-3; d_gene: .; j_gene: TRBJ2-7; abundance: .; CDR3aa: CAIRGAYEQYF; CDR3nt: TGTGCCATCAGGGGGGCCTACGAGCAGTACTTC
v_gene: TRBV5-1; d_gene: TRBD2; j_gene: TRBJ2-3; abundance: .; CDR3aa: CASTSLAAPPDTQYF; CDR3nt: TGCGCCAGCACTTCACTAGCGGCCCCGCCAGATACGCAGTATTTT
v_gene: TRBV2; d_gene: TRBD2; j_gene: TRBJ2-7; abundance: .; CDR3aa: CASHMSGAIYEQYF; CDR3nt: TGTGCCAGCCATATGAGCGGGGCAATATACGAGCAGTACTTC
v_gene: TRBV27; d_gene: TRBD1; j_gene: TRBJ2-7; abundance: .; CDR3aa: CASSPLTGVGYEQYF; CDR3nt: TGTGCCAGCAGTCCGCTGACAGGGGTCGGCTACGAGCAGTACTTC
v_gene: TRBV6-5; d_gene: .; j_gene: TRBJ1-3; abundance: .; CDR3aa: CASLTYSGNTIYF; CDR3nt: TGTGCCAGTCTTACCTACTCTGGAAACACCATATATTTT
v_gene: TRBV13; d_gene: .; j_gene: TRBJ1-5; abundance: .; CDR3aa: CASSLGQGRNQPQHF; CDR3nt: TGTGCCAGCAGCTTAGGCCAGGGAAGGAATCAGCCCCAGCATTTT
v_gene: TRBV5-1; d_gene: TRBD2; j_gene: TRBJ2-7; abundance: .; CDR3aa: CASSLAGFSYEQYF; CDR3nt: TGCGCCAGCAGCTTAGCGGGATTTTCTTACGAGCAGTACTTC
v_gene: TRBV18; d_gene: .; j_gene: TRBJ2-5; abundance: .; CDR3aa: CASSPSETQYF; CDR3nt: TGTGCCAGCTCACCATCGGAGACCCAGTACTTC
v_gene: TRBV5-1; d_gene: .; j_gene: TRBJ2-2; abundance: .; CDR3aa: CASSLADTGELFF; CDR3nt: TGCGCCAGCAGCTTGGCTGACACCGGGGAGCTGTTTTTT
v_gene: TRBV18; d_gene: .; j_gene: TRBJ1-1; abundance: once; CDR3aa: CASSAQQAPGDTEAFF; CDR3nt: TGTGCCAGCTCCGCTCAACAGGCGCCAGGGGACACTGAAGCTTTCTTT
v_gene: TRBV29-1; d_gene: .; j_gene: TRBJ2-1; abundance: .; CDR3aa: CSVRAGSSYNEQFF; CDR3nt: TGCAGCGTTCGGGCGGGAAGCTCCTACAATGAGCAGTTCTTC
v_gene: TRBV2; d_gene: .; j_gene: TRBJ1-4; abundance: .; CDR3aa: CASSEQTTPNEKLFF; CDR3nt: TGTGCCAGCAGTGAACAGACAACCCCTAATGAAAAACTGTTTTTT
v_gene: TRBV5-1; d_gene: TRBD1; j_gene: TRBJ2-6; abundance: .; CDR3aa: CATRTGSTGANVLTF; CDR3nt: TGCGCCACCAGGACAGGGAGTACTGGGGCCAACGTCCTGACTTTC
v_gene: TRBV5-1; d_gene: TRBD2; j_gene: TRBJ2-3; abundance: .; CDR3aa: CASSLDGRGGDTQYF; CDR3nt: TGCGCCAGCAGCTTGGACGGGAGGGGTGGAGATACGCAGTATTTT
v_gene: TRBV4-1; d_gene: .; j_gene: TRBJ1-5; abundance: .; CDR3aa: CASSQEYPGANQPQHF; CDR3nt: TGCGCCAGCAGCCAAGAATATCCAGGGGCCAATCAGCCCCAGCATTTT
v_gene: TRBV29-1; d_gene: TRBD1; j_gene: TRBJ2-1; abundance: few; CDR3aa: CSVGDRGVEQFF; CDR3nt: TGCAGCGTTGGGGACAGGGGGGTTGAGCAGTTCTTC
v_gene: TRBV5-1; d_gene: .; j_gene: TRBJ2-1; abundance: .; CDR3aa: CASSLEGRAGIF; CDR3nt: TGCGCCAGCAGCTTGGAAGGCAGGGCAGGGATCTTC
v_gene: TRBV7-9; d_gene: TRBD2; j_gene: TRBJ2-2; abundance: .; CDR3aa: CASSPRAGLAGSGELFF; CDR3nt: TGTGCCAGCAGCCCCAGGGCTGGACTAGCGGGGTCCGGGGAGCTGTTTTTT
v_gene: TRBV2; d_gene: .; j_gene: TRBJ2-2; abundance: .; CDR3aa: CASTAVNTGELFF; CDR3nt: TGTGCCAGCACTGCAGTGAACACCGGGGAGCTGTTTTTT
v_gene: TRBV10-2; d_gene: .; j_gene: TRBJ2-3; abundance: .; CDR3aa: CASRPPGDTQYF; CDR3nt: TGCGCCAGCAGGCCCCCGGGAGATACGCAGTATTTT
v_gene: TRBV20-1; d_gene: TRBD1; j_gene: TRBJ1-2; abundance: .; CDR3aa: CSAYRGDYTF; CDR3nt: TGCAGTGCCTACAGGGGAGACTACACCTTC
v_gene: TRBV2; d_gene: .; j_gene: TRBJ2-7; abundance: .; CDR3aa: CASSERGLLSYEQYF; CDR3nt: TGTGCCAGCAGTGAACGGGGTCTCCTCTCCTACGAGCAGTACTTC
v_gene: TRBV25-1; d_gene: .; j_gene: TRBJ1-4; abundance: few; CDR3aa: CASSEPGARGEKLFF; CDR3nt: TGTGCCAGCAGTGAGCCAGGGGCTCGAGGGGAAAAACTGTTTTTT
v_gene: TRBV5-1; d_gene: TRBD1; j_gene: TRBJ1-2; abundance: .; CDR3aa: CASLEGTGGNYGYTF; CDR3nt: TGCGCCAGCCTGGAAGGGACAGGGGGCAACTATGGCTACACCTTC